Included here is one TCR beta chain sequence, with context. The CDR3 length is 16 residues. Germline assignment: CDR1 SGHRS and CDR2 YFSETQ. V lost 2 bases and J lost 8, with 21 bases in between. Only in-frame clones appear in the TCRdb table, and some are missing; sequencing was by immunoSEQ multiplex PCR. The sample lists tens of thousands of clones, roughly 80% occurring once. This sample is part of a study of OX40 agonist ivuxolimab in advanced cancers. The genes are TRBV5-1 and TRBJ2-3; D might be TRBD2 (6 bases). The TCR sequence derives from an adult with an advanced solid tumor such as melanoma, head and neck, liver or kidney cancer. This specimen consisted of CD4+ or CD8+ T cells sorted from blood, obtained in a trial of the OX40 agonist ivuxolimab. CDR3 coding DNA: TGCGCCAGCAGCTTAAGTCGATCGACAGTGGGGGGTACGCAGTATTTT. Its translation: CASSLSRSTVGGTQYF.